This TCR beta chain was observed in a study of identifying expanded T cells in peripheral blood. Clones were read by immunoSEQ multiplex PCR, and TCRdb kept only the in-frame ones, dropping some. The sample includes roughly 100,000 clones, about 91% of them seen just once. Germline CDR1 reads MGHDK; CDR2 reads SYGVNS. The CDR3 covers 15 residues. J gave up 4 bases and V 3 bases, and 8 bases lay outside the gene matches. The chain carries TRBV25-1 and TRBJ1-2; 7 bases agree with TRBD1. This TCR came from a person aged 18-70 years in good health. Source material: blood. DNA for the CDR3: TGTGCCAGCAGTGATACCCGGACAGGTTTCTATGGCTACACCTTC. Translated: CASSDTRTGFYGYTF.